This entry lists 25 T cell receptor beta chains sequenced from one sample in a study of blood T cell repertoires in COVID-19. Assay used: immunoSEQ multiplex PCR; TCRdb lists only in-frame clones, some missing. Of almost 350,000 clones listed, around 90% are singletons. The specimen sequenced was peripheral blood. These receptors were taken from an older woman with COVID-19, enrolled during active disease.

The chain uses TRBV6-1 and TRBJ2-3; tentative D call: TRBD1 (6 bases). Germline V gene sequence: CDR1 MNHNS, CDR2 SASEGT. The CDR3 consists of 15 residues. With 1 base removed from V and 0 bases from J, the gap between germline ends came to 8 bases. CDR3 sequence: CASSEGGPSTDTQYF. The CDR3 region has the DNA TGTGCCAGCAGTGAAGGGGGGCCAAGCACAGATACGCAGTATTTT.

Worth noting for this clone: This same CDR3 is encoded by further DNA sequences in the sample. V is TRBV6-5 and J is TRBJ1-4, with TRBD1 identical over 8 bases. From germline, CDR1 is MNHEY and CDR2 SVGAGI. The CDR3 consists of 14 residues. V shed 6 bases, J shed 8 bases, and the junction held 8 bases outside the gene matches. The CDR3 nucleotides read TGTGCCAGCAGGCGACAGGGGCGGGGGGAAAAACTGTTTTTT. Its protein product is CASRRQGRGEKLFF.

V and J are TRBV7-9 and TRBJ1-2; tentatively, D is TRBD1 (5 bases). This CDR3 is built from 15 residues. Between the trimmed V and J ends, which lost 4 bases and 8 bases, there was a span of 20 bases. CDR1 SEHNR and CDR2 FQNEAQ come from the germline V gene (reference sequence). The CDR3 nucleotides are TGTGCCAGCAGCTCCTCCCAGGGAACCTCAAGGGGCTACACCTTC. Its protein is CASSSSQGTSRGYTF.

The V call is TRBV7-8, the J call TRBJ1-5; D unresolved. V was cut by 3 bases and J by 6 bases, with 9 bases left in between. This CDR3 has 13 residues. CDR1 SGHVS and CDR2 FQNEAQ come from the germline V gene. The CDR3 protein is CASSLVGGQPQHF. For the CDR3, the DNA is TGTGCCAGCAGCTTGGTTGGAGGTCAGCCCCAGCATTTT.

The chain is built from TRBV19 and TRBJ2-1; 13 bases align to TRBD2. Germline loops: CDR1 LNHDA, CDR2 SQIVND (reference sequence). The V gene end was trimmed by 4 bases and the J gene end by 4 bases; junction bases not matched to a gene: 1. This CDR3 contains 15 residues. DNA of the CDR3: TGTGCCAGTAGTAGGGGACTAGCGGGATACAATGAGCAGTTCTTC. Its protein product is CASSRGLAGYNEQFF.

The chain joins TRBV19 to TRBJ1-1; D is possibly TRBD1 (5 bases). The CDR3 runs 14 residues. V was trimmed by 7 bases and J by 1 base, leaving 13 bases between them. Germline V gene sequence: CDR1 LNHDA, CDR2 SQIVND (reference sequence). CDR3 region: CASTPGVANTEAFF. CDR3 DNA: TGTGCCAGTACCCCGGGGGTAGCGAACACTGAAGCTTTCTTT.

The rearrangement joins TRBV7-8 to TRBJ1-1; D uncertain. Germline-derived CDR1 and CDR2 are SGHVS and FQNEAQ. This CDR3 has 14 residues. V was clipped by 1 base and J by 6 bases, with 12 bases between them. The CDR3 bases are TGTGCCAGCAGCTTAGTGGTGGGAGATTCTGAAGCTTTCTTT. This translates into CASSLVVGDSEAFF.

The rearrangement uses TRBV18 and TRBJ1-5; 8 bases are a match to TRBD1. Germline V gives CDR1 KGHSH, CDR2 LQKENI. V was clipped by 6 bases and J by 7 bases; unmatched bases: 8. The CDR3 has 14 amino acids. CDR3 bases: TGTGCCAGCTCGGCGCAGGGGGCGGGACAGCCCCAGCATTTT. Its protein product is CASSAQGAGQPQHF.

V is TRBV6-5 and J is TRBJ1-2, with D unresolved. The CDR3 runs 14 residues. Germline V gives CDR1 MNHEY, CDR2 SVGAGI. Between the trimmed V and J ends, which lost 6 bases and 1 base, there was a span of 12 bases. The DNA of the CDR3 is TGTGCCAGCAGGGTTGCGGGCAGTAACTATGGCTACACCTTC. Translated: CASRVAGSNYGYTF.

A single count supports this clone. V usage is TRBV7-2 and J usage is TRBJ2-4; the match to TRBD2 covers 8 bases. The germline V gene has CDR1 SGHTA and CDR2 FQGNSA. The V segment lost 2 bases and the J segment 0 bases; nucleotides outside the gene matches: 9. The CDR3 is made up of 18 amino acids. The CDR3 sequence is CASSLRQAGGLAKNIQYF. DNA for the CDR3: TGTGCCAGCAGCTTAAGGCAGGCGGGAGGACTAGCCAAAAACATTCAGTACTTC.

CDR3 sequence: CASRTSGGNTGELFF. Written as DNA, the CDR3 is TGCGCCAGCAGGACTAGCGGGGGTAACACCGGGGAGCTGTTTTTT. V usage is TRBV5-1 and J usage is TRBJ2-2, with 12 bases aligning to TRBD2. The length of the CDR3 is 15 residues. V shed 5 bases, J shed 2 bases, and the junction held 1 base outside the gene matches. Germline lookup yields CDR1 SGHRS and CDR2 YFSETQ.

The rearrangement joins TRBV19 to TRBJ2-5; 8 positions match TRBD1. Per germline, CDR1 LNHDA and CDR2 SQIVND (reference sequence). The J segment lost 2 bases and the V segment lost 9 bases, leaving 2 bases of the junction unmatched. This CDR3 region has 12 residues. CDR3 sequence: CASRDRQETQYF. Written as DNA, the CDR3 is TGTGCCAGCCGGGACAGGCAAGAGACCCAGTACTTC.

This chain uses TRBV18 with TRBJ1-2; tentatively, D is TRBD1 (6 bases). Trimming removed 3 bases at V and 8 bases at J, with 16 bases between. The germline gives CDR1 KGHSH, CDR2 LQKENI. This CDR3 has 14 amino acids. CDR3: CASSPLQGSEGYTF. Written as DNA, the CDR3 is TGTGCCAGCTCACCGTTACAGGGATCCGAAGGCTACACCTTC.

The chain employs TRBV28 and TRBJ1-1; perhaps TRBD1 as D (6 bases). This CDR3 is 13 amino acids long. Germline V gene data show CDR1 as MDHEN and CDR2 as SYDVKM. With 3 bases removed from V and 11 bases from J, the gap between germline ends came to 16 bases. The CDR3 DNA reads as TGTGCCAGCAGTTTCGAACAGGGCCTGTCGGCTTTCTTT. It encodes CASSFEQGLSAFF. The complete variable domain, with remaining parts taken from reference TRBV28 and TRBJ1-1, reads DVKVTQSSRYLVKRTGEKVFLECVQDMDHENMFWYRQDPGLGLRLIYFSYDVKMKEKGDIPEGYSVSREKKERFSLILESASTNQTSMYLCASSFEQGLSAFFGQGTRLTVV.

The chain is built from TRBV30 and TRBJ1-2; 8 nucleotides line up with TRBD1. Unmatched junction bases numbered 9, after V lost 8 bases and J lost 4 bases. This CDR3 is built from 13 residues. CDR1 and CDR2 (germline): GTSNPN, SVGIG (reference sequence). The CDR3 DNA follows: TGTGCCGGCGACAGGGGCGTTGGCTATGGCTACACCTTC. It specifies CAGDRGVGYGYTF.

V gene TRBV19 combines with J gene TRBJ1-5; 7 bases are a match to TRBD1. The CDR3 spans 16 residues. The V gene end was trimmed by 5 bases and the J gene end by 3 bases; junction bases not matched to a gene: 10. Germline CDR1 is LNHDA and CDR2 is SQIVND (reference sequence). The CDR3 region has the DNA TGTGCCAGTAGTGAGACCCCGACAGGGACCAATCAGCCCCAGCATTTT. As protein: CASSETPTGTNQPQHF. The full variable domain, with the rest looked up from reference TRBV19 and TRBJ1-5, is DGGITQSPKYLFRKEGQNVTLSCEQNLNHDAMYWYRQDPGQGLRLIYYSQIVNDFQKGDIAEGYSVSREKKESFPLTVTSAQKNPTAFYLCASSETPTGTNQPQHFGDGTRLSIL.

V and J are TRBV18 and TRBJ1-2; the D gene is possibly TRBD1 (5 bases). The length of the CDR3 is 15 residues. Looked up from germline, CDR1 is KGHSH and CDR2 is LQKENI. V lost 2 bases and J 3 bases, leaving 13 bases between the germline ends. The CDR3 loop is CASSPKGWDDYGYTF. In DNA form, the CDR3 reads TGTGCCAGCTCACCAAAGGGGTGGGATGACTATGGCTACACCTTC.

V and J are TRBV5-6 and TRBJ1-4; 9 bases are shared with TRBD1. The germline V gene encodes CDR1 SGHDT and CDR2 YYEEEE. With V trimmed by 4 bases and J by 5 bases, 6 bases remained unmatched. The CDR3 is 15 residues long. The CDR3 DNA reads TGTGCCAGCAGCGTACCCGGGACAGGGAATGAAAAACTGTTTTTT. It translates to CASSVPGTGNEKLFF.

The chain links TRBV7-9 to TRBJ1-4; D might be TRBD1 (5 bases). The V gene lost 0 bases and the J gene lost 5 bases, with 10 bases spanning the gap. The CDR3 sequence is 15 residues long. Germline CDR1 and CDR2: SEHNR and FQNEAQ (reference sequence). CDR3 sequence: CASSLASGGNEKLFF. The CDR3 DNA reads TGTGCCAGCAGCTTAGCCTCCGGGGGAAATGAAAAACTGTTTTTT.

CDR3 nucleotide sequence: TGTGCCAGCAGTGTGGGGCCGTACAATGAGCAGTTCTTC. It yields the protein CASSVGPYNEQFF. V gene TRBV2 combines with J gene TRBJ2-1, with D perhaps TRBD1 (5 bases). This CDR3 is 13 amino acids long. The germline CDR1 and CDR2 sequences are SNHLY and FYNNEI. Trimming removed 4 bases from V and 4 bases from J, with 8 bases in between.

The chain links TRBV7-2 to TRBJ2-7; D perhaps matches TRBD2 (6 bases). V was trimmed by 1 base and J by 6 bases, leaving 7 bases between them. The CDR3 length is 12 residues. Germline CDR1 is SGHTA and CDR2 is FQGNSA. CDR3 coding DNA: TGTGCCAGCAGCTTAGGGACTATCGAGCAGTACTTC. Amino acid sequence: CASSLGTIEQYF.

The chain combines TRBV12-1 with TRBJ1-5; the table's TRBD1 call for D was not verified on the DNA. TRBV12-1 is deemed a pseudogene. This CDR3 has 17 residues. CDR3 bases: TGTGCCAGCAGCCACCGGGACAGGGACTATAGCAATCAGCCCCAGCATTTT. Encoded protein: CASSHRDRDYSNQPQHF.

The chain links TRBV7-3 to TRBJ2-2, with D uncertain. This CDR3 is 19 amino acids long. The germline V and J ends were trimmed by 5 bases and 0 bases, with 22 bases remaining between them. CDR1 is SGHTA and CDR2 is FQGTGA in the germline V gene. The CDR3 protein is CASSPSPGSNLANTGELFF. DNA of the CDR3: TGTGCCAGCAGCCCATCCCCTGGTAGTAACCTAGCGAACACCGGGGAGCTGTTTTTT. Full variable domain (rest looked up from reference TRBV7-3 and TRBJ2-2): GAGVSQTPSNKVTEKGKYVELRCDPISGHTALYWYRQSLGQGPEFLIYFQGTGAADDSGLPNDRFFAVRPEGSVSTLKIQRTERGDSAVYLCASSPSPGSNLANTGELFFGEGSRLTVL.

The gene calls are TRBV9 and TRBJ1-1; TRBD1 aligns across 8 bases. Germline V gives CDR1 SGDLS, CDR2 YYNGEE. Trimming took 7 bases from V and 0 from J; bases not matched to a gene: 14. This CDR3 is built from 17 residues. The CDR3 reads CASPPGTGVYLNTEAFF. CDR3 DNA sequence: TGTGCCAGCCCGCCCGGGACAGGAGTTTACTTGAACACTGAAGCTTTCTTT.

This rearrangement joins TRBV7-3 to TRBJ1-1; TRBD1 matches at 9 bases. There are 15 residues in the CDR3. Germline loops: CDR1 SGHTA, CDR2 FQGTGA. J gave up 1 base and V 6 bases, and 6 bases lay outside the gene matches. The DNA of the CDR3 is TGTGCCAGCAGACAGGGGGCGTTAAGGAACACTGAAGCTTTCTTT. This codes for CASRQGALRNTEAFF.